In its sample, the clone carrying this T cell receptor beta chain was seen once. The trim removed 4 bases at V and 1 base at J, leaving 15 bases unmatched. This CDR3 has 19 amino acids. Per the germline V gene, CDR1 is KGHSH and CDR2 is LQKENI. These data come from a study of blood T cell repertoires in COVID-19. Study overall: T cells, B-cell-depleted T cells, or PBMCs provided the cDNA or gDNA that served as material.

TCRdb keeps only in-frame clones here, not all; method: immunoSEQ multiplex PCR. The sample consists of roughly 160,000 clones, approximately 81% of them appearing once. The sequence came from a man aged 18 to 29 with active or convalescent COVID-19. The chain joins TRBV18 to TRBJ2-2, with TRBD2 matching over 7 bases. Material: peripheral blood. CDR3 bases: TGTGCCAGCTCACAAAGGTCCCCTCTAGCGGCACAGAACACCGGGGAGCTGTTTTTT. Its translation: CASSQRSPLAAQNTGELFF.